The 27 T cell receptor beta chains below were found in one sample sequenced in a study of shared clonotypes between healthy human individuals. Here immunoSEQ multiplex PCR was the method, and the copy in TCRdb shows in-frame clones only, minus some. The top ten clones hold about 0.39% of a sample with 2 million to 3 million clones, 80% to 95% of them seen once. Source material: naive CD4+ T cells from PBMCs. Subset indicated: CD45RA+ positively selected. These receptors were collected from a man younger than 35 in good health. Some clones in this sample may be carry-over from other donors' samples.

The V gene is TRBV7-9, the J gene TRBJ2-1; TRBD2 agrees at 7 bases. Losses at the gene ends were 6 bases for V and 2 bases for J; bases not matched to a gene: 10. There are 16 residues in the CDR3. Germline-derived CDR1 and CDR2 are SEHNR and FQNEAQ (reference sequence). CDR3 nucleotide sequence: TGTGCCAGCAGGCCCGGGGAGGGCCCTACCTACAATGAGCAGTTCTTC. Translating it yields CASRPGEGPTYNEQFF.

The sample holds one count of this clone. V usage is TRBV5-1 and J usage is TRBJ1-4, with D unclear. V dropped 1 base and J dropped 0 bases, with 10 bases sitting between them. Germline V lookup: CDR1 SGHRS, CDR2 YFSETQ. The CDR3 contains 16 residues. This CDR3 reads CASSLRVATTNEKLFF. CDR3 in DNA: TGCGCCAGCAGCTTGCGTGTTGCGACAACTAATGAAAAACTGTTTTTT.

The chain couples TRBV5-1 to TRBJ1-1; a possible D gene is TRBD1 (5 bases). The CDR3 contains 15 residues. Germline assignment: CDR1 SGHRS and CDR2 YFSETQ. Trimming pared 4 bases from V and 1 base from J, leaving 14 bases between. DNA of the CDR3: TGCGCCAGCAGCCCCGGGGGGAGGGCGAACACTGAAGCTTTCTTT. It is translated as CASSPGGRANTEAFF. Based on the CDR3 plus reference TRBV5-1 and TRBJ1-1, the full variable domain is KAGVTQTPRYLIKTRGQQVTLSCSPISGHRSVSWYQQTPGQGLQFLFEYFSETQRNKGNFPGRFSGRQFSNSRSEMNVSTLELGDSALYLCASSPGGRANTEAFFGQGTRLTVV.

The rearrangement joins TRBV18 to TRBJ2-2; D unclear. This CDR3 has 14 residues. The V end lost 2 bases, the J end lost 3 bases, and 7 bases lay between the germline ends. CDR1 and CDR2 from the germline V gene are KGHSH and LQKENI. CDR3 DNA: TGTGCCAGCTCACCATTCCGATACACCGGGGAGCTGTTTTTT. Amino acids: CASSPFRYTGELFF.

The V call is TRBV5-4, the J call TRBJ2-1; 9 positions match TRBD2. The junction had 10 bases not matched to a gene; V was cut back by 1 base and J by 8 bases. There are 16 residues in the CDR3. CDR1 is SGHNT and CDR2 is YYREEE in the germline V gene (reference sequence). This chain's CDR3 is CASSLRAGGLTDEQFF. The CDR3 DNA reads TGTGCCAGCAGCTTGAGGGCGGGAGGGTTAACCGATGAGCAGTTCTTC.

The rearrangement joins TRBV5-1 to TRBJ1-3, with TRBD1 as a possible D gene (5 bases). The CDR3 is 16 residues long. V dropped 4 bases and J dropped 0 bases, with 14 bases sitting between them. Germline values: CDR1 SGHRS, CDR2 YFSETQ. The CDR3 nucleotides read TGCGCCAGCAGCACGGGACCGACGGACTCTGGAAACACCATATATTTT. This codes for CASSTGPTDSGNTIYF.

The rearrangement joins TRBV2 to TRBJ2-1; a possible D gene is TRBD1 (6 bases). Trimming removed 4 bases at V and 7 bases at J, with 8 bases between. The CDR3 is 12 amino acids. In germline, CDR1 is SNHLY, CDR2 FYNNEI. The CDR3 DNA reads as TGTGCCAGCAGTGTCGACAGGAATGAGCAGTTCTTC. Amino acid sequence: CASSVDRNEQFF.

This rearrangement joins TRBV5-1 to TRBJ1-1; D is unresolved. Germline lookup yields CDR1 SGHRS and CDR2 YFSETQ. The V and J ends lost 4 bases and 3 bases respectively, with 16 bases between them. The CDR3 extends over 15 amino acids. CDR3 in DNA: TGCGCCAGCAGCACCTTAACTAGTACCCACACTGAAGCTTTCTTT. Translation: CASSTLTSTHTEAFF.

The CDR3 DNA follows: TGTGCCAGCAGCTTTTGGCGGGGGGCGGGTGAAGCTTTCTTT. This codes for CASSFWRGAGEAFF. This sequence joins TRBV7-2 and TRBJ1-1, with D perhaps TRBD1 (6 bases). Trimming shortened V by 3 bases and J by 7 bases, and 15 bases separated the two germline ends. The germline gives CDR1 SGHTA, CDR2 FQGNSA. The CDR3 has 14 residues.

J is TRBJ2-1 and V is TRBV18; 10 bases align to TRBD2. Germline CDR1 is KGHSH and CDR2 is LQKENI. The trim removed 6 bases at V and 8 bases at J, leaving 13 bases unmatched. This CDR3 region has 16 residues. The CDR3 nucleotides read TGTGCCAGCTCTCCTGAATTGGGACTAGCGATTGATGAGCAGTTCTTC. It encodes CASSPELGLAIDEQFF.

The J gene is TRBJ2-7, the V gene TRBV11-2; D may be TRBD1 or TRBD2 (5 bases each). The V gene lost 3 bases and the J gene lost 2 bases, with 11 bases spanning the gap. The CDR3 is 14 amino acids. CDR1 SGHAT and CDR2 FQNNGV come from the germline V gene. The CDR3: CASSLGRVPYEQYF. CDR3 nucleotides: TGTGCCAGCAGCTTGGGGCGGGTGCCCTACGAGCAGTACTTC. The full variable domain, completed using reference TRBV11-2 and TRBJ2-7, is EAGVAQSPRYKIIEKRQSVAFWCNPISGHATLYWYQQILGQGPKLLIQFQNNGVVDDSQLPKDRFSAERLKGVDSTLKIQPAKLEDSAVYLCASSLGRVPYEQYFGPGTRLTVT.

The J gene is TRBJ2-5, the V gene TRBV6-4, with a possible D match to TRBD1 (6 bases). CDR1 is MRHNA, CDR2 SNTAGT, per germline. V was cut by 0 bases and J by 5 bases, with 13 bases left in between. The CDR3 loop spans 15 amino acids. DNA for the CDR3: TGTGCCAGCAGTGACTCGAGTACAGGGAAGGAGACCCAGTACTTC. Translated: CASSDSSTGKETQYF.

V usage is TRBV2 and J usage is TRBJ2-3, with D unclear. The germline gives CDR1 SNHLY, CDR2 FYNNEI. This CDR3 is built from 16 residues. Trimming removed 4 bases at V and 2 bases at J, with 16 bases between. This CDR3 reads CASSARARIYTDTQYF. In DNA form, the CDR3 reads TGTGCCAGCAGTGCTCGGGCCCGAATTTACACAGATACGCAGTATTTT.

Worth noting for this clone: This clone may be a read error of a much larger clone one base away. At the DNA level, this CDR3 is encoded by other sequences in the same sample as well. J is TRBJ2-2 and V is TRBV5-1, with 7 bases fitting TRBD2. Germline V gene lookup returns CDR1 SGHRS and CDR2 YFSETQ. The CDR3 sequence is 15 residues long. Trimming cost V 0 bases and J 1 base; bases outside gene matches: 0. In DNA, the CDR3 is TGCGCCAGCAGCTTGGTAGCGGGGAACACCGGGGAGCTGTTTTTT. Its translation is CASSLVAGNTGELFF.

The chain joins TRBV18 to TRBJ2-7, with TRBD1 identical over 8 bases. The CDR3 totals 14 residues. V shed 6 bases and J 6 bases; nucleotides not matched to a gene: 10. Germline CDR1 and CDR2: KGHSH and LQKENI. The CDR3 bases are TGTGCCAGCTCCCCGGACAGGGCCGCCTCCGAGCAGTACTTC. Protein sequence: CASSPDRAASEQYF.

The chain carries TRBV5-1 and TRBJ1-1; perhaps TRBD1 as D (5 bases). V lost 2 bases, J lost 7 bases, and 12 bases lay in between. CDR3 length: 13 residues. Germline values: CDR1 SGHRS, CDR2 YFSETQ. The CDR3 sequence is CASSFEGYGEAFF. The CDR3 bases are TGCGCCAGCAGCTTCGAGGGGTACGGTGAAGCTTTCTTT.

This chain links TRBV9 with TRBJ2-7; TRBD1 is a possible D gene (6 bases). Per the germline V gene, CDR1 is SGDLS and CDR2 is YYNGEE. The CDR3 is 15 amino acids. The V end was cut by 2 bases, the J end by 6 bases, with 18 bases between. The CDR3 region is CASSVRGTPIGEQYF. Written as DNA, the CDR3 is TGTGCCAGCAGCGTCCGAGGGACACCCATAGGCGAGCAGTACTTC. The variable domain in full, completed from reference TRBV9 and TRBJ2-7, reads DSGVTQTPKHLITATGQRVTLRCSPRSGDLSVYWYQQSLDQGLQFLIQYYNGEERAKGNILERFSAQQFPDLHSELNLSSLELGDSALYFCASSVRGTPIGEQYFGPGTRLTVT.

This chain connects TRBV5-1 to TRBJ2-3; TRBD2 matches 12 bases. Looked up from germline, CDR1 is SGHRS and CDR2 is YFSETQ. J lost 4 bases, V lost 6 bases, and 6 bases had no gene match. The CDR3 runs 15 residues. The CDR3 DNA is TGCGCCAGCACCAATACTAGCGGGAGGCCAGATACGCAGTATTTT. Protein product: CASTNTSGRPDTQYF.

V gene TRBV5-1 combines with J gene TRBJ2-5, with 7 bases lining up with TRBD2. After removal of 7 bases from V and 0 bases from J, the junction contained 6 bases not matched to a gene. The germline gives CDR1 SGHRS, CDR2 YFSETQ. The CDR3 contains 14 residues. DNA of the CDR3: TGCGCCAGCGGTTCGCGGGGGAACCAAGAGACCCAGTACTTC. Its translation: CASGSRGNQETQYF.

This chain connects TRBV28 to TRBJ2-3; TRBD2 aligns across 14 bases. In germline, CDR1 is MDHEN, CDR2 SYDVKM. Unmatched junction bases numbered 8, after V lost 5 bases and J lost 4 bases. The CDR3 runs to 17 residues. The CDR3 loop reads CASSTGTSGSFSDTQYF. In DNA form, the CDR3 reads TGTGCCAGCAGTACCGGGACTAGCGGGAGTTTTTCAGATACGCAGTATTTT.

The J gene is TRBJ2-5, the V gene TRBV9, with TRBD2 matching over 9 bases. The CDR3 covers 14 residues. Germline V gene lookup returns CDR1 SGDLS and CDR2 YYNGEE. V gave up 0 bases and J gave up 5 bases; unmatched junction bases: 2. CDR3 amino acids: CASSVVAGDETQYF. In DNA form, the CDR3 reads TGTGCCAGCAGCGTAGTAGCGGGGGATGAGACCCAGTACTTC. Full variable domain (remainder filled in from reference TRBV9 and TRBJ2-5): DSGVTQTPKHLITATGQRVTLRCSPRSGDLSVYWYQQSLDQGLQFLIQYYNGEERAKGNILERFSAQQFPDLHSELNLSSLELGDSALYFCASSVVAGDETQYFGPGTRLLVL.

V is TRBV4-1 and J is TRBJ1-5, with 11 bases fitting TRBD1. The CDR3 covers 19 residues. From germline, CDR1 is MGHRA and CDR2 YSYEKL. After removal of 0 bases from V and 0 bases from J, the junction contained 7 bases not matched to a gene. CDR3 DNA: TGCGCCAGCAGCCAAGATCCCAGGACAGGGGGCTATAGCAATCAGCCCCAGCATTTT. This encodes CASSQDPRTGGYSNQPQHF.

This clone was found once. This sequence joins TRBV5-1 and TRBJ1-4; no reliable D call. The germline CDR1 and CDR2 sequences are SGHRS and YFSETQ. The V and J ends lost 0 bases and 3 bases respectively, with 9 bases between them. The CDR3 totals 15 residues. The CDR3 nucleotides read TGCGCCAGCAGCTTGGCCGGGAGCCCTAATGAAAAACTGTTTTTT. Amino acids: CASSLAGSPNEKLFF.

The chain uses TRBV4-3 and TRBJ2-7, with D perhaps TRBD2 (6 bases). The CDR3 totals 14 residues. The germline V and J ends were trimmed by 0 bases and 9 bases, with 15 bases remaining between them. Germline CDR1 reads LGHNA; CDR2 reads YSLEER. The CDR3 sequence: CASSQDQAGTRQYF. The CDR3 bases are TGCGCCAGCAGCCAAGACCAGGCCGGGACTCGGCAGTACTTC.

The J gene is TRBJ1-2, the V gene TRBV4-3, with a tentative D call TRBD1 (6 bases). From germline, CDR1 is LGHNA and CDR2 YSLEER. This CDR3 comprises 16 residues. Between the trimmed V and J ends, which lost 4 bases and 4 bases, there was a span of 19 bases. The CDR3 DNA follows: TGCGCCAGCAGCCCAGAAGGTCAGGGGCGAAGCTATGGCTACACCTTC. Its translation is CASSPEGQGRSYGYTF.

This clone was seen only once. Other DNA sequences in this sample translate to the same CDR3. This chain uses TRBV6-5 with TRBJ2-7, with D unresolved. Germline assignment: CDR1 MNHEY and CDR2 SVGAGI. The V end lost 2 bases, the J end lost 2 bases, and 7 bases lay between the germline ends. CDR3 length equals 13 residues. For the CDR3, the DNA is TGTGCCAGCAGTTACCCCGGAACCTACGAGCAGTACTTC. This codes for CASSYPGTYEQYF.

The chain joins TRBV5-4 to TRBJ1-1; the D gene is possibly TRBD1 (5 bases). CDR1 is SGHNT, CDR2 YYREEE, per germline (reference sequence). The CDR3 covers 13 residues. V was cut by 4 bases and J by 12 bases, with 19 bases left in between. The CDR3 reads CASSPWAGSESFF. CDR3 DNA: TGTGCCAGCAGCCCCTGGGCAGGGAGTGAGTCTTTCTTT. The full variable domain, in which reference TRBV5-4 and TRBJ1-1 provide the parts outside the CDR3, is ETGVTQSPTHLIKTRGQQVTLRCSSQSGHNTVSWYQQALGQGPQFIFQYYREEENGRGNFPPRFSGLQFPNYSSELNVNALELDDSALYLCASSPWAGSESFFGQGTRLTVV.